Detailed here is one T cell receptor beta chain. Unmatched junction bases numbered 9, after V lost 4 bases and J lost 5 bases. Germline CDR1 is SGDLS and CDR2 is YYNGEE. This CDR3 spans 17 amino acids. The sample is drawn from a study of blood T cell repertoires in COVID-19. Looking at the study overall: Donors in the United States, Italy and Spain gave samples during acute or convalescent COVID-19. PBMCs, B-cell-depleted T cells, or T cells provided the cDNA or gDNA that made up the material.

In the original workflow: Amplification with reference gene primers provided the estimates of nucleated cell counts. Method: immunoSEQ multiplex PCR; TCRdb's copy keeps in-frame clones and lacks some. V and J calls and clone size are as listed in that table; D and trimming were resolved from the DNA. The table includes roughly 190,000 clones, around 79% detected once. The specimen sequenced was peripheral blood. The V call is TRBV9, the J call TRBJ2-2; 12 bases match TRBD2. The origin of this receptor is a woman between 50 and 59 years old with acute or convalescent COVID-19. CDR3 in amino acids: CASSFPPTSGRTGELFF. DNA of the CDR3: TGTGCCAGCAGCTTTCCCCCGACTAGCGGGAGAACCGGGGAGCTGTTTTTT.